This TCR beta chain was profiled in a study of molecular identifiers for immune sequencing clone quantification. Previously described methods and listed TCR primers were employed for the bulk TCR libraries. TCRdb re-derived calls from the PCR reads in MiXCR, one entry per CDR3 protein. The sample contains 400,000 to 600,000 distinct CDR3 sequences, about a quarter of which appear only once. This clonotype was recorded at least ten times. This TCR was sampled from a human donor in good health. Some libraries in this study had Jurkat cell RNA spiked in. Sequenced input: naive CD8+ T cells from blood, with Jurkat cell RNA spiked in. Regarding subset: FACS-sorted CD8+CD4-CCR7+CD45RA+ naive T cells.

The DNA of the CDR3 is TGCGCCAGCAGCCGCCTTCCCGAAGATACGCAGTATTTT. Translated: CASSRLPEDTQYF. The chain carries TRBV4-1 and TRBJ2-3; the D is unclear. Trimming stripped 4 bases from V and 5 bases from J, with 10 bases between. Germline CDR1 reads MGHRA; CDR2 reads YSYEKL. The CDR3 runs 13 residues.